The T cell receptor beta chain described here comes from a study of shared clonotypes between healthy human individuals. General study points: An effect of sequencing depth on clonotype sharing among donors was expected. Rarefaction exposed incomplete sorted-subset sequencing despite large depth.

Germline V CDR1 and CDR2: SEHNR, FQNEAQ (reference sequence). This CDR3 comprises 15 residues. V lost 1 base to trimming and J lost 5 bases, with 13 bases between them. Of note for this clone: Its target is unknown.

The data were produced by immunoSEQ multiplex PCR, yet TCRdb's version contains in-frame clones alone and is incomplete. The data show about 2.4 million clones, 90% to 95% seen once. V is TRBV7-9 and J is TRBJ2-3; the D gene is possibly TRBD2 (6 bases). Material for sequencing was naive CD4+ T cells from PBMCs. Noted subset: CD45RA+ positively selected. The clonotype originates from a man between 18 and 35 years old in good health. Some clones in this sample may be carry-over from other donors' samples. The CDR3 here is CASSLGVGGIDTQYF. CDR3 coding DNA: TGTGCCAGCAGCTTAGGGGTGGGAGGAATAGATACGCAGTATTTT.